This is a list of T cell receptor beta chains from one sample in a study of cytomegalovirus exposure and HLA in healthy donors. This table comes from immunoSEQ multiplex PCR, and its TCRdb copy is limited to in-frame clones, with some not included. The data hold approximately 140,000 clones, with 70% to 85% observed a single time. The specimen sequenced was PBMCs. These receptors were obtained from a male donor in good health and CMV-seronegative. Both conserved end residues are part of each CDR3. The D gene is left open where the match is weak. Clone size is stated in some rows and not others, as once, few, many or a class when expanded.

j_gene: TRBJ2-7
v_gene: TRBV29-1
abundance: -
d_gene: TRBD1
CDR3nt: TGCAGCGGAGGACAGGGATCCTACGAGCAGTACTTC
CDR3aa: CSGGQGSYEQYF

j_gene: TRBJ2-1
v_gene: TRBV27
abundance: few
d_gene: -
CDR3nt: TGTGCCAGCACTAGCTGGAACAATGAGCAGTTCTTC
CDR3aa: CASTSWNNEQFF

j_gene: TRBJ1-2
v_gene: TRBV18
abundance: -
d_gene: TRBD1
CDR3nt: TGTGCCAGCTCAACGGACAGGCAGGCGGGCTACACCTTC
CDR3aa: CASSTDRQAGYTF

j_gene: TRBJ1-2
v_gene: TRBV6-5
abundance: once
d_gene: TRBD1
CDR3nt: TGTGCCAGCAGTTTCAGACAGGGACATGGCTACACCTTC
CDR3aa: CASSFRQGHGYTF

j_gene: TRBJ2-7
v_gene: TRBV5-4
abundance: -
d_gene: TRBD1
CDR3nt: TGTGCCAGCAGCTTGGAGGCAGGGGGTTACGAGCAGTACTTC
CDR3aa: CASSLEAGGYEQYF

j_gene: TRBJ2-7
v_gene: TRBV27
abundance: -
d_gene: -
CDR3nt: TGTGCCAGCAGTCCTCGTCCGACTAGAGGCTACGAGCAGTACTTC
CDR3aa: CASSPRPTRGYEQYF

j_gene: TRBJ2-1
v_gene: TRBV30
abundance: -
d_gene: -
CDR3nt: TGTGCCGGAAAGGGGGAGGGAAATGAGCAGTTCTTC
CDR3aa: CAGKGEGNEQFF

j_gene: TRBJ2-7
v_gene: TRBV15
abundance: -
d_gene: TRBD2
CDR3nt: TGTGCCACCAGCAGCGGGGGGAAGCGCTACGAGCAGTACTTC
CDR3aa: CATSSGGKRYEQYF

j_gene: TRBJ2-1
v_gene: TRBV7-9
abundance: -
d_gene: TRBD2
CDR3nt: TGTGCCAGCACCGGGACTAGCCCCTACAATGAGCAGTTCTTC
CDR3aa: CASTGTSPYNEQFF

j_gene: TRBJ2-7
v_gene: TRBV5-1
abundance: -
d_gene: TRBD1
CDR3nt: TGCGCCAGCAGCGTCGGGACAGGGCAGCTGGAGCAGTACTTC
CDR3aa: CASSVGTGQLEQYF